This TCR beta chain stems from a study of T cells in Graves' hyperthyroidism and ophthalmopathy. The CDR3 consists of 13 residues. V shed 2 bases and J shed 6 bases, with 9 bases lying between them. The germline V gene has CDR1 LNHDA and CDR2 SQIVND (reference sequence). Researchers took RNA transcripts and amplified the TCR beta CDR3 regions from them. Primed by the HTBI set, a first-round RT-PCR was run on the TCR CDR3. TCRdb re-called the multiplex PCR reads with MiXCR, one entry per CDR3 protein. The data contain approximately 490,000 distinct CDR3 sequences, roughly 22% of them seen just once; the ten biggest clones take up under 55%.

The sequence derives from a woman aged 70-85 years with Graves' ophthalmopathy. The sequencing input was blood. The chain employs TRBV19 and TRBJ2-3; D uncertain. In DNA, the CDR3 is TGTGCCAGTAGTATAACCAGCGAGGATACGCAGTATTTT. The encoded protein is CASSITSEDTQYF.